Each of the 27 T cell receptor beta chains below was sequenced from the same sample in a study of blood T cells in healthy people across ages (dated by TCRdb to 2013 to 2016). Libraries came from 5' RACE. TCRdb lists the instrument as Illumina HiSeq 2500. A second PCR of about 7 to 12 cycles was run with a J-beta primer mix and a sample-barcoded 5' primer. TCRdb's own reprocessing of the public reads used fastp at Q25 and MiXCR and kept productive beta chains. Rows are combined by CDR3 protein, so each entry shows the most common genes and DNA. The sample table contains hundreds of thousands of distinct CDR3 sequences; only one count was recorded for more than 40% of them. Around 18% of the sample rests with the top ten. The specimen sequenced was blood. All receptors derive from a man aged 55 to 70 in good health.

The chain joins TRBV6-1 to TRBJ1-2, with 7 bases matching TRBD1. The ends lost 2 bases at V and 4 bases at J; junction bases unmatched: 7. Per germline, CDR1 MNHNS and CDR2 SASEGT. CDR3 size: 15 residues. The CDR3: CASSERRGQLYGYTF. The CDR3 nucleotides are TGTGCCAGCAGTGAAAGGAGGGGACAGCTCTATGGCTACACCTTC.

This clonotype was picked up many times. The chain joins TRBV13 to TRBJ2-7; no clear D gene. The V end was cut by 5 bases, the J end by 0 bases, with 5 bases between. The CDR3 is 12 residues long. The V gene's germline CDR1 is PRHDT and CDR2 FYEKMQ (reference sequence). The CDR3 DNA reads as TGTGCCAGCAGCCAAAACTCCTACGAGCAGTACTTC. Protein product: CASSQNSYEQYF.

This clonotype came up once. The chain carries TRBV6-1 and TRBJ2-5; D is unclear. The CDR3 extends over 13 amino acids. V lost 5 bases to trimming and J lost 4 bases, with 11 bases between them. In germline, CDR1 is MNHNS, CDR2 SASEGT. In DNA, the CDR3 is TGTGCCAGCAGTCCTTTATCGGTAGAGACCCAGTACTTC. This translates into CASSPLSVETQYF.

The chain's CDR3 is CATSAFIGWGYSNQPQHF. For the CDR3, the DNA is TGTGCCACCAGTGCGTTCATAGGGTGGGGATATAGCAATCAGCCCCAGCATTTT. The rearrangement uses TRBV24-1 and TRBJ1-5; D not resolved. Germline CDR1 and CDR2: KGHDR and SFDVKD. V dropped 5 bases and J dropped 0 bases, with 19 bases sitting between them. The CDR3 spans 18 residues.

The chain recombines TRBV4-3 with TRBJ1-2; TRBD1 matches 7 bases. CDR3 size: 15 residues. After removal of 1 base from V and 5 bases from J, the junction contained 7 bases not matched to a gene. Per the germline V gene, CDR1 is LGHNA and CDR2 is YSLEER. This chain's CDR3 is CASSQVQGGKYGYTF. In nucleotides, the CDR3 is TGCGCCAGCAGCCAAGTGCAGGGGGGAAAGTATGGCTACACCTTC.

The table lists this clonotype with a few counts. The CDR3 sequence: CASSYNGQNYGYTF. The CDR3 bases are TGTGCCAGCAGTTACAACGGACAGAACTATGGCTACACCTTC. This rearrangement joins TRBV6-5 to TRBJ1-2; maybe TRBD1 (6 bases). CDR3 length equals 14 residues. V lost 2 bases, J lost 2 bases, and 9 bases lay in between. Germline V lookup: CDR1 MNHEY, CDR2 SVGAGI.

The chain employs TRBV7-2 and TRBJ2-5; D remains unclear. The CDR3 covers 12 residues. Trimming stripped 5 bases from V and 5 bases from J, with 9 bases between. Germline loops: CDR1 SGHTA, CDR2 FQGNSA. The CDR3 region is CASSDERETQYF. The CDR3 DNA follows: TGTGCCAGCAGCGACGAACGGGAGACCCAGTACTTC. Full variable domain (remainder filled in from reference TRBV7-2 and TRBJ2-5): GAGVSQSPSNKVTEKGKDVELRCDPISGHTALYWYRQSLGQGLEFLIYFQGNSAPDKSGLPSDRFSAERTGGSVSTLTIQRTQQEDSAVYLCASSDERETQYFGPGTRLLVL.

The chain carries TRBV2 and TRBJ1-2, with 8 positions matching TRBD1. The CDR3 totals 20 residues. V was clipped by 4 bases and J by 4 bases; unmatched bases: 23. The germline gives CDR1 SNHLY, CDR2 FYNNEI. This chain's CDR3 is CASSGPPGGQGASIIYGYTF. The CDR3 DNA reads TGTGCCAGCAGTGGCCCTCCGGGTGGACAGGGCGCGAGTATTATCTATGGCTACACCTTC.

The chain has TRBV4-1 and TRBJ2-1, with 7 bases that match TRBD2. The ends lost 4 bases at V and 6 bases at J; junction bases unmatched: 9. CDR3 length: 15 residues. Germline CDR1 is MGHRA and CDR2 is YSYEKL. Here the CDR3 reads CASSRGLDPTNEQFF. CDR3 in DNA: TGCGCCAGCAGCCGCGGACTAGACCCAACCAATGAGCAGTTCTTC.

This chain's CDR3 is CASSLAGGDYEQYF. CDR3 DNA: TGTGCCAGCAGCTTAGCGGGGGGTGACTACGAGCAGTACTTC. The chain links TRBV7-2 to TRBJ2-7, with D perhaps matching TRBD2 (6 bases). This CDR3 contains 14 residues. The V and J ends lost 0 bases and 3 bases respectively, with 9 bases between them. Germline values: CDR1 SGHTA, CDR2 FQGNSA.

The chain uses TRBV10-3 and TRBJ2-1; TRBD1 matches at 7 bases. This CDR3 contains 17 residues. J was trimmed by 0 bases and V by 3 bases; bases with no gene match: 8. From germline, CDR1 is ENHRY and CDR2 SYGVKD. The CDR3 region is CAISDNMDRSSYNEQFF. DNA for the CDR3: TGTGCCATCAGTGATAATATGGACAGGAGCTCCTACAATGAGCAGTTCTTC.

The chain combines TRBV7-3 with TRBJ1-6, with 8 bases that match TRBD1. The CDR3 length is 16 residues. V was clipped by 4 bases and J by 10 bases; unmatched bases: 12. Germline V lookup: CDR1 SGHTA, CDR2 FQGTGA. CDR3 nucleotide sequence: TGTGCCAGCAGCTCCCCCACCGGACAGGGAGCCTCACCCCTCCACTTT. Amino acid sequence: CASSSPTGQGASPLHF.

The table lists this clonotype with a few counts. This chain joins TRBV7-8 and TRBJ2-3, with 7 bases fitting TRBD1. After removal of 1 base from V and 2 bases from J, the junction contained 3 bases not matched to a gene. The CDR3 runs 15 residues. Germline CDR1 and CDR2: SGHVS and FQNEAQ. This CDR3 is CASSLEGALTDTQYF. The CDR3 nucleotides are TGTGCCAGCAGCTTAGAGGGGGCACTCACAGATACGCAGTATTTT.

The chain joins TRBV20-1 to TRBJ2-7, with D tentatively TRBD1 (6 bases). Trimming took 4 bases from V and 0 from J, leaving 19 bases between them. The V gene's germline CDR1 is DFQATT and CDR2 SNEGSKA (reference sequence). The CDR3 consists of 16 residues. The CDR3 DNA is TGCAGTGCTATTTTGTCCCCCAGGGGCGGCTCCTACGAGCAGTACTTC. This encodes CSAILSPRGGSYEQYF.

The sample holds a few counts of this clonotype. The chain is built from TRBV21-1 and TRBJ2-5; the tabulated D call, TRBD1, remains unverified against the DNA. TRBV21-1 is assigned pseudogene status. The CDR3 is 15 residues long. CDR3 protein: CASSKGGTPQETQYF. As DNA, the CDR3 is TGTGCCAGCAGCAAGGGGGGCACGCCTCAAGAGACCCAGTACTTC.

This chain links TRBV10-3 with TRBJ1-2, with D perhaps matching TRBD1 (5 bases). Trimming pared 4 bases from V and 0 bases from J, leaving 12 bases between. CDR1 ENHRY and CDR2 SYGVKD come from the germline V gene. CDR3 length equals 15 residues. CDR3 coding DNA: TGTGCCATCAGTGCAGGGACGGCTTCTAACTATGGCTACACCTTC. Amino acids: CAISAGTASNYGYTF.

This clonotype has ten or more counts. The chain links TRBV29-1 to TRBJ2-4; D not resolved. Trimming cost V 2 bases and J 4 bases, with 6 bases left between them. Germline CDR1 SQVTM, CDR2 ANQGSEA. The length of the CDR3 is 12 residues. CDR3 sequence: CSVEFGKNIQYF. The CDR3 region has the DNA TGCAGCGTTGAATTCGGGAAAAACATTCAGTACTTC.

The V and J genes are TRBV7-2 and TRBJ2-7, with a weak D call TRBD1 (5 bases). V shed 5 bases and J shed 5 bases, with 16 bases lying between them. The germline CDR1 and CDR2 sequences are SGHTA and FQGNSA. CDR3 length: 14 residues. The chain's CDR3 is CASSVEGAVNEQYF. Here the CDR3 DNA reads TGTGCCAGCAGCGTGGAAGGGGCGGTGAACGAGCAGTACTTC.

Worth noting for this clonotype: At one of its ends the junction is not consistent with the germline gene, which may arise from a read error. The rearrangement links TRBV11-3 to TRBJ2-5, with D possibly being TRBD2 (5 bases). CDR1 is SGHNT and CDR2 is YENEEA in the germline V gene. The CDR3 consists of 16 residues. The CDR3 bases are TGTACCAGCAGCTTACGGGGTAAAAATCCTCAAGAGACCCAGTACTTC. Its protein is CTSSLRGKNPQETQYF.

This clonotype was seen just once. The chain joins TRBV12-3 or TRBV12-4 to TRBJ2-1; D is ambiguous. The CDR3 length is 11 residues. Trimming stripped 7 bases from V and 8 bases from J, with 9 bases between. The CDR3 spells CASNRLDEQFF. Written as DNA, the CDR3 is TGTGCCAGCAACCGGTTGGATGAGCAGTTCTTC.

This chain uses TRBV6-1 with TRBJ2-1; unclear D gene. This CDR3 contains 12 residues. Looked up from germline, CDR1 is MNHNS and CDR2 is SASEGT. Trimming left V 3 bases short and J 13 bases short, with 13 bases between. DNA for the CDR3: TGTGCCAGCAGTGATTTACTTGGATCACAGTTCTTC. Its protein is CASSDLLGSQFF.

In its sample, this clonotype was seen once. The chain links TRBV11-3 to TRBJ2-5, with 9 bases fitting TRBD2. Germline V gene lookup returns CDR1 SGHNT and CDR2 YENEEA. V shed 2 bases, J shed 1 base, and the junction held 5 bases outside the gene matches. The CDR3 has 16 residues. In DNA form, the CDR3 reads TGTGCCAGCAGCTTATTGGGCGGGGGGGCCCAAGAGACCCAGTACTTC. Residues: CASSLLGGGAQETQYF.

This clonotype was counted ten times or more. The CDR3 loop reads CASSPRQGSTDTQYF. The CDR3, as DNA: TGCGCCAGCAGCCCACGACAGGGGTCAACAGATACGCAGTATTTT. This chain uses TRBV4-3 with TRBJ2-3; 8 bases line up with TRBD1. V shed 4 bases, J shed 3 bases, and the junction held 6 bases outside the gene matches. Looked up from germline, CDR1 is LGHNA and CDR2 is YSLEER. This CDR3 has 15 residues.

This clonotype was counted at least ten times. The junction differs from germline at one of its ends, possibly a read error. The chain is built from TRBV12-3 or TRBV12-4 and TRBJ2-1, with D possibly TRBD2 on 5 matching bases. There are 11 residues in the CDR3. As DNA, the CDR3 is TGTGCCAGCAGCTTAGGAGGTGAGCAGTTCTTC. It specifies CASSLGGEQFF.

The V gene is TRBV7-2, the J gene TRBJ1-1; D unresolved. CDR1 and CDR2 (germline): SGHTA, FQGNSA. The CDR3 totals 14 residues. Trimming took 3 bases from V and 1 from J, leaving 9 bases between them. The CDR3 region has the DNA TGTGCCAGCAGCTTCGAGACAAGGAACACTGAAGCTTTCTTT. It codes for CASSFETRNTEAFF. Full variable domain (missing parts from reference TRBV7-2 and TRBJ1-1): GAGVSQSPSNKVTEKGKDVELRCDPISGHTALYWYRQSLGQGLEFLIYFQGNSAPDKSGLPSDRFSAERTGGSVSTLTIQRTQQEDSAVYLCASSFETRNTEAFFGQGTRLTVV.

There are a few counts of this clonotype. The rearrangement joins TRBV7-2 to TRBJ2-5; TRBD2 matches at 12 bases. J lost 7 bases, V lost 2 bases, and 8 bases had no gene match. The germline V gene encodes CDR1 SGHTA and CDR2 FQGNSA. The CDR3 extends over 16 amino acids. CDR3 in DNA: TGTGCCAGCAGCTTAAGTCTAGCGGGGGGGCAGGGGACCCAGTACTTC. The encoded protein is CASSLSLAGGQGTQYF.

V gene TRBV11-2 combines with J gene TRBJ2-4; no reliable D call. V was shortened by 1 base and J by 7 bases, with 8 bases between the two germline ends. The germline V gene encodes CDR1 SGHAT and CDR2 FQNNGV. CDR3 length equals 13 residues. CDR3 sequence (DNA): TGTGCCAGCAGCTTAGCCTCTATCAACATTCAGTACTTC. Encoded protein: CASSLASINIQYF. Looking up the rest from reference TRBV11-2 and TRBJ2-4 gives the full variable domain: EAGVAQSPRYKIIEKRQSVAFWCNPISGHATLYWYQQILGQGPKLLIQFQNNGVVDDSQLPKDRFSAERLKGVDSTLKIQPAKLEDSAVYLCASSLASINIQYFGAGTRLSVL.